The 11 T cell receptor beta chains presented below share a single source sample, sequenced in a study of blood T cell repertoires in COVID-19. Clones were read by immunoSEQ multiplex PCR, and TCRdb kept only the in-frame ones, dropping some. The data contain about 70,000 clones, around 87% of them singletons. Sequenced sample: peripheral blood. The origin of the receptors is a human donor in a cohort sampled during active COVID-19.

CDR3 protein: CASSPGLPNEQFF. Here the CDR3 DNA reads TGTGCCAGCTCCCCGGGACTCCCAAATGAGCAGTTCTTC. The chain uses TRBV7-2 and TRBJ2-1, with TRBD2 as a possible D gene (6 bases). The germline V and J ends were trimmed by 8 bases and 7 bases, with 15 bases remaining between them. Germline V gene data show CDR1 as SGHTA and CDR2 as FQGNSA. CDR3 length: 13 residues.

This clone came up a few times. V and J are TRBV19 and TRBJ1-2; possible D gene TRBD1, 5 bases. Germline loops: CDR1 LNHDA, CDR2 SQIVND (reference sequence). V gave up 7 bases and J gave up 2 bases, with 14 bases separating them. The CDR3 runs to 14 residues. The CDR3 here is CASTWGQGNYGYTF. The CDR3 DNA sequence: TGTGCCAGTACCTGGGGTCAGGGCAACTATGGCTACACCTTC. Using reference TRBV19 and TRBJ1-2 for the parts outside the CDR3, the full variable domain is DGGITQSPKYLFRKEGQNVTLSCEQNLNHDAMYWYRQDPGQGLRLIYYSQIVNDFQKGDIAEGYSVSREKKESFPLTVTSAQKNPTAFYLCASTWGQGNYGYTFGSGTRLTVV.

The chain combines TRBV5-1 with TRBJ1-1; 9 bases map to TRBD1. Germline V gene lookup returns CDR1 SGHRS and CDR2 YFSETQ. The CDR3 spans 15 residues. Unmatched junction bases numbered 5, after V lost 0 bases and J lost 5 bases. CDR3 DNA: TGCGCCAGCAGCTTGGTGGACAGGGGTGGAACTGAAGCTTTCTTT. It codes for CASSLVDRGGTEAFF.

J is TRBJ1-1 and V is TRBV30; tentative D call: TRBD1 (6 bases). CDR3 length: 12 residues. The V end lost 4 bases, the J end lost 4 bases, and 10 bases lay between the germline ends. Germline V CDR1 and CDR2: GTSNPN, SVGIG (reference sequence). The CDR3 bases are TGTGCCTGGACAGGGGCGAGCACTGAAGCTTTCTTT. Protein product: CAWTGASTEAFF.

The chain uses TRBV27 and TRBJ1-5, with TRBD1 matching over 7 bases. CDR3 size: 15 residues. Germline CDR1 reads MNHEY; CDR2 reads SMNVEV (reference sequence). J was trimmed by 4 bases and V by 2 bases; bases with no gene match: 5. CDR3 nucleotide sequence: TGTGCCAGCAGTTTAACGGGACAGAAAAATCAGCCCCAGCATTTT. Translated: CASSLTGQKNQPQHF.

This chain joins TRBV5-8 and TRBJ2-1; D possibly corresponds to TRBD2 (6 bases). CDR3 length equals 15 residues. V lost 5 bases to trimming and J lost 10 bases, with 22 bases between them. Germline CDR1 and CDR2: SGHTS and YDEGEE. The DNA for the CDR3 is TGTGCCAGCAGGGCCGGGACTGGTCTGACTCACGAGCAGTTCTTC. As protein: CASRAGTGLTHEQFF.

The chain recombines TRBV3-1 (or the pseudogene TRBV3-2) with TRBJ2-7; 8 positions match TRBD2. This CDR3 comprises 12 residues. Germline trimming cut 6 bases from V and 5 bases from J; bases unmatched to any gene: 3. Germline V gene lookup returns CDR1 LGHDT and CDR2 YNNKEL (reference sequence). CDR3 in DNA: TGTGCCAGCAGTTCCGGGGGGGACGAGCAGTACTTC. It codes for CASSSGGDEQYF.

The chain links TRBV5-1 to TRBJ2-3; D might be TRBD1 (6 bases). Trimming removed 6 bases at V and 6 bases at J, with 8 bases between. Germline V gene data show CDR1 as SGHRS and CDR2 as YFSETQ. The CDR3 spans 11 residues. The CDR3 DNA reads TGCGCCAGCACAGGGGTTGATACGCAGTATTTT. Residues: CASTGVDTQYF.

The gene calls are TRBV3-1 (or the pseudogene TRBV3-2) and TRBJ1-3, with TRBD1 matching 9 bases. The CDR3 runs 15 residues. Per the germline V gene, CDR1 is LGHDT and CDR2 is YNNKEL (reference sequence). V lost 4 bases and J lost 6; bases outside the gene matches: 7. Here the CDR3 reads CASSPERTGENTIYF. The CDR3 DNA reads as TGTGCCAGCAGCCCAGAGCGGACAGGGGAAAACACCATATATTTT.

About this clone: One junction end does not reproduce the germline sequence, and a read error may be involved. This chain joins TRBV30 and TRBJ1-1; D is undetermined. This CDR3 region has 11 residues. Germline V gene lookup returns CDR1 GTSNPN and CDR2 SVGIG (reference sequence). The CDR3 reads CAWNLIDSGYF. CDR3 nucleotides: TGTGCCTGGAATTTAATCGACTCTGGGTACTTT.

The J gene is TRBJ1-6, the V gene TRBV5-4; D unresolved. The germline gives CDR1 SGHNT, CDR2 YYREEE (reference sequence). The CDR3 loop spans 13 amino acids. The V end was cut by 0 bases, the J end by 7 bases, with 5 bases between. The CDR3 DNA follows: TGTGCCAGCAGCTTGGACAGCAATTCACCCCTCCACTTT. This sequence encodes CASSLDSNSPLHF.